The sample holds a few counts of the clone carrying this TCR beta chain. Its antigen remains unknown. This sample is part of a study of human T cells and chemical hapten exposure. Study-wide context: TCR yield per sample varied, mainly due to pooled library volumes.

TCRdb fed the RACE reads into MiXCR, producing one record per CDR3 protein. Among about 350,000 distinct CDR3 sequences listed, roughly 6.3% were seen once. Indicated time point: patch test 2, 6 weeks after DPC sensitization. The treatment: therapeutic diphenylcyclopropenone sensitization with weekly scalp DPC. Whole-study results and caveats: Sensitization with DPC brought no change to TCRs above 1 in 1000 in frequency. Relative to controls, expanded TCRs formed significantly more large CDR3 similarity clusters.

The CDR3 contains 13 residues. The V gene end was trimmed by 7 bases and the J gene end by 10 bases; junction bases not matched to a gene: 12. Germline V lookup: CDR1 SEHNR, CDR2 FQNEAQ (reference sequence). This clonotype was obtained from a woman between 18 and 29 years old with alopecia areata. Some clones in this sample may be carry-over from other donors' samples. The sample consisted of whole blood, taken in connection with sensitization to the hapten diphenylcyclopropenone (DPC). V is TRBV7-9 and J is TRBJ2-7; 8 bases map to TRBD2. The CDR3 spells CASTSGGVRDQYF. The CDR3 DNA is TGTGCCAGCACCTCCGGGGGGGTACGAGATCAGTACTTC. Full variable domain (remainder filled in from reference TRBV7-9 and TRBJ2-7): DTGVSQNPRHKITKRGQNVTFRCDPISEHNRLYWYRQTLGQGPEFLTYFQNEAQLEKSRLLSDRFSAERPKGSFSTLEIQRTEQGDSAMYLCASTSGGVRDQYFGPGTRLTVT.